The source of this T cell receptor beta chain is a study of blood T cell repertoires in COVID-19. As for the study in general: The United States, Italy and Spain provided the acute and convalescent COVID-19 samples. The analysed material was cDNA or gDNA that came from T cells, B-cell-depleted T cells, or PBMCs.

In the authors' workflow: Reference gene primer amplification gave nucleated cell count estimates. Assay: immunoSEQ multiplex PCR; the TCRdb copy retains only in-frame clones and omits some. The V and J calls and clone size were taken over from that table, and D and trimming were inferred from the DNA. Of 150,000 to 200,000 clones detected, roughly 88% appear once; the ten largest clones hold about 10%. The sequenced sample consisted of peripheral blood. The clonotype was recovered from a human donor with active or convalescent COVID-19. The donor label of this sample is uncertain.

The CDR3 loop reads CSVGQGTFRGEQFF. CDR3 coding DNA: TGCAGCGTAGGACAGGGGACGTTTCGGGGTGAGCAGTTCTTC. This chain joins TRBV29-1 and TRBJ2-1; 9 bases match TRBD1. The J segment lost 9 bases and the V segment lost 6 bases, leaving 12 bases of the junction unmatched. This CDR3 spans 14 amino acids. Germline-derived CDR1 and CDR2 are SQVTM and ANQGSEA.